Sequencing of this T cell receptor beta chain was carried out in a study of blood T cell repertoires in COVID-19. Study-wide background: PBMCs, B-cell-depleted T cells, or T cells provided the cDNA or gDNA that made up the material.

In the authors' workflow: Amplified reference gene primers provided the basis for estimating nucleated cell counts. Clones were read by immunoSEQ multiplex PCR, and TCRdb kept only the in-frame ones, dropping some. That table is the source of V, J and clone size, and D and trimming were worked out from the DNA. Seen here are about 97,000 clones, roughly 87% observed once, and the top ten hold 4% to 5.5%. Enrolled during active infection, Seattle patients were then followed longitudinally. V was trimmed by 2 bases and J by 8 bases, leaving 16 bases between them. The CDR3 is 16 residues long. Germline CDR1 and CDR2: LGHNA and YNFKEQ.

The TCR comes from a woman in her forties or fifties with COVID-19, enrolled during active disease. The sequencing sample was made of peripheral blood. This rearrangement joins TRBV4-2 to TRBJ1-6; D possibly corresponds to TRBD1 (6 bases). CDR3: CASSQRRTEGYSPLHF. The DNA of the CDR3 is TGTGCCAGCAGCCAAAGGCGGACAGAGGGCTATTCACCCCTCCACTTT.